The next 30 T cell receptor beta chains were all read from a single sample in a study of blood T cell repertoires in COVID-19. Sequencing used immunoSEQ multiplex PCR; TCRdb keeps in-frame clones, though not all of them. This table holds about 400,000 clones, roughly 90% found once. Sequences were obtained from peripheral blood. The receptors originated from a man aged 40-55 years with acute or convalescent COVID-19.

V usage is TRBV5-6 and J usage is TRBJ2-7; 9 bases fit TRBD1. The ends lost 2 bases at V and 4 bases at J; junction bases unmatched: 4. CDR1 and CDR2 (germline): SGHDT, YYEEEE. This CDR3 spans 14 amino acids. In DNA form, the CDR3 reads TGTGCCAGCAGCTTCTCGGACAGGGGATACGAGCAGTACTTC. This codes for CASSFSDRGYEQYF.

The chain carries TRBV6-5 and TRBJ1-2, with D possibly matching TRBD1 (6 bases). CDR3 length: 16 residues. V was pared by 0 bases and J by 4 bases, with 15 bases between. The germline CDR1 and CDR2 sequences are MNHEY and SVGAGI. The CDR3 nucleotides are TGTGCCAGCAGTTACTCGAGTTACAGGGAGGGCTATGGCTACACCTTC. Translating it yields CASSYSSYREGYGYTF.

V and J are TRBV5-6 and TRBJ2-1, with 16 bases aligning to TRBD2. CDR3 length: 16 residues. V gave up 4 bases and J gave up 7 bases; unmatched junction bases: 5. Germline-derived CDR1 and CDR2 are SGHDT and YYEEEE. CDR3 region: CASSKGLAGGLNEQFF. The CDR3 bases are TGTGCCAGCAGCAAGGGACTAGCGGGGGGGTTAAATGAGCAGTTCTTC.

The gene calls are TRBV28 and TRBJ2-6; weak D call: TRBD1 (5 bases). V was trimmed by 6 bases and J by 3 bases, leaving 12 bases between them. Germline CDR1 and CDR2: MDHEN and SYDVKM. The CDR3 has 15 residues. CDR3 amino acids: CASSLDMFGANVLTF. In DNA, the CDR3 is TGTGCCAGCAGCTTGGACATGTTTGGGGCCAACGTCCTGACTTTC.

The chain is built from TRBV10-3 and TRBJ2-1; D uncertain. V was shortened by 8 bases and J by 0 bases, with 11 bases between the two germline ends. The germline V gene encodes CDR1 ENHRY and CDR2 SYGVKD. The CDR3 has 14 amino acids. The CDR3 sequence: CAIHSTDSYNEQFF. CDR3 nucleotides: TGTGCCATCCACAGCACAGACTCCTACAATGAGCAGTTCTTC.

Comment on this clone: Other DNA sequences in the sample encode the same CDR3. The chain is built from TRBV18 and TRBJ1-1, with TRBD1 matching 7 bases. Germline loops: CDR1 KGHSH, CDR2 LQKENI. V lost 6 bases and J lost 1; bases outside the gene matches: 2. The CDR3 covers 13 residues. The CDR3 coding sequence is TGTGCCAGCTCCCGGGACAGGAACACTGAAGCTTTCTTT. This gives the protein CASSRDRNTEAFF.

The J gene is TRBJ1-1, the V gene TRBV18, with 12 nucleotides matching TRBD1. The CDR3 extends over 15 amino acids. Per germline, CDR1 KGHSH and CDR2 LQKENI. V trimming: 3 bases; J trimming: 3 bases; junction bases outside the gene matches: 2. CDR3 protein: CASSPGQGAHTEAFF. CDR3 nucleotide sequence: TGTGCCAGCTCACCGGGACAGGGGGCGCACACTGAAGCTTTCTTT.

The CDR3 loop is CASSITSGSYNEQFF. CDR3 coding DNA: TGTGCCAGCAGCATTACTAGCGGGAGCTACAATGAGCAGTTCTTC. The chain is built from TRBV7-8 and TRBJ2-1, with 11 bases matching TRBD2. Germline CDR1 reads SGHVS; CDR2 reads FQNEAQ. The CDR3 has 15 residues. V lost 5 bases to trimming and J lost 3 bases; unmatched junction nucleotides: 3.

The chain is built from TRBV10-2 and TRBJ2-1, with 8 bases fitting TRBD2. CDR1 is WSHSY, CDR2 SAAADI, per germline. V shed 7 bases, J shed 4 bases, and the junction held 12 bases outside the gene matches. The CDR3 runs 16 residues. The CDR3 here is CASIRSREVAYNEQFF. In DNA, the CDR3 is TGCGCCAGCATTCGGTCGCGGGAGGTTGCTTACAATGAGCAGTTCTTC.

The V gene is TRBV7-9, the J gene TRBJ1-1, with unresolved D. Germline CDR1 is SEHNR and CDR2 is FQNEAQ (reference sequence). The germline V and J ends were trimmed by 1 base and 1 base, with 10 bases remaining between them. CDR3 size: 15 residues. The CDR3 loop reads CASSLDGYANTEAFF. DNA of the CDR3: TGTGCCAGCAGCTTAGACGGTTACGCGAACACTGAAGCTTTCTTT.

The chain recombines TRBV15 with TRBJ1-4, with D hard to call. Trimming shortened V by 0 bases and J by 5 bases, and 7 bases separated the two germline ends. Germline CDR1 is LNHNV and CDR2 is YYDKDF (reference sequence). There are 14 residues in the CDR3. This chain's CDR3 is CATSRDLRNEKLFF. DNA of the CDR3: TGTGCCACCAGCAGAGACCTCAGAAATGAAAAACTGTTTTTT.

The V call is TRBV6-5, the J call TRBJ1-2; 8 bases map to TRBD1. The CDR3 totals 14 residues. V dropped 6 bases and J dropped 5; count of bases not matched to a gene: 8. Germline CDR1 reads MNHEY; CDR2 reads SVGAGI. CDR3 sequence: CASSTAGQAYGYTF. CDR3 nucleotide sequence: TGTGCCAGCAGCACCGCGGGACAGGCATATGGCTACACCTTC.

CDR3 DNA sequence: TGTGCCAGCAGCTCAGAGGGGACAGCCCCCAATCAGCCCCAGCATTTT. Translating it yields CASSSEGTAPNQPQHF. The chain uses TRBV4-2 and TRBJ1-5; TRBD1 agrees at 7 bases. Germline CDR1 and CDR2: LGHNA and YNFKEQ. V shed 5 bases, J shed 3 bases, and the junction held 10 bases outside the gene matches. The CDR3 sequence is 16 residues long.

The chain couples TRBV4-1 to TRBJ1-1; D uncertain. Between the trimmed V and J ends, which lost 1 base and 8 bases, there was a span of 11 bases. The V gene's germline CDR1 is MGHRA and CDR2 YSYEKL. There are 13 residues in the CDR3. The CDR3, as DNA: TGCGCCAGCAGCCAAGTGATTAGGGAGGAAGCTTTCTTT. Its protein is CASSQVIREEAFF.

The rearrangement uses TRBV27 and TRBJ2-3, with 10 bases aligning to TRBD1. This CDR3 has 15 residues. Germline CDR1 reads MNHEY; CDR2 reads SMNVEV (reference sequence). J gave up 6 bases and V 4 bases, and 7 bases lay outside the gene matches. CDR3 amino acids: CASSSRTGGRDTQYF. DNA of the CDR3: TGTGCCAGCAGTTCACGGACAGGGGGTCGGGATACGCAGTATTTT.

The V call is TRBV7-9, the J call TRBJ2-1; 10 bases are a match to TRBD2. The germline gives CDR1 SEHNR, CDR2 FQNEAQ (reference sequence). The J segment lost 7 bases and the V segment lost 1 base, leaving 7 bases of the junction unmatched. The CDR3 sequence is 16 residues long. CDR3 protein: CASSLGSSGSDNEQFF. In nucleotides, the CDR3 is TGTGCCAGCAGCTTAGGCTCTAGCGGGAGTGATAATGAGCAGTTCTTC.

Only one count was recorded for this clone. The chain joins TRBV5-6 to TRBJ2-2; 12 bases are a match to TRBD2. The germline gives CDR1 SGHDT, CDR2 YYEEEE. The length of the CDR3 is 16 residues. The V segment lost 3 bases and the J segment 4 bases; nucleotides outside the gene matches: 4. CDR3 sequence: CASSSSGGGGTGELFF. CDR3 coding DNA: TGTGCCAGCAGCTCTAGCGGGGGGGGCGGCACCGGGGAGCTGTTTTTT.

The chain uses TRBV28 and TRBJ1-2; D may be TRBD1 (5 bases). V lost 3 bases to trimming and J lost 7 bases, with 12 bases between them. Germline V CDR1 and CDR2: MDHEN, SYDVKM. CDR3 size: 13 residues. The CDR3 sequence: CASSLSQVPGYTF. CDR3 bases: TGTGCCAGCAGTTTGTCACAGGTTCCTGGCTACACCTTC.

The V call is TRBV6-5, the J call TRBJ1-1; a weak D match, TRBD1 (6 bases). The ends were cut back, 0 bases at V and 1 base at J, with 12 bases in the middle. This CDR3 contains 16 residues. Looked up from germline, CDR1 is MNHEY and CDR2 is SVGAGI. Written as DNA, the CDR3 is TGTGCCAGCAGTTACTCGCCCGGACAGAGGAACACTGAAGCTTTCTTT. The encoded protein is CASSYSPGQRNTEAFF.

The chain links TRBV7-2 to TRBJ2-3, with D perhaps TRBD1 (6 bases). The CDR3 has 15 residues. V lost 7 bases, J lost 0 bases, and 14 bases lay in between. Germline V gene data show CDR1 as SGHTA and CDR2 as FQGNSA. The CDR3 nucleotides are TGTGCCAGCACCCCTACAGGGCTCAGCACAGATACGCAGTATTTT. Translating gives CASTPTGLSTDTQYF. Full variable domain (outside the CDR3, taken from reference TRBV7-2 and TRBJ2-3): GAGVSQSPSNKVTEKGKDVELRCDPISGHTALYWYRQSLGQGLEFLIYFQGNSAPDKSGLPSDRFSAERTGGSVSTLTIQRTQQEDSAVYLCASTPTGLSTDTQYFGPGTRLTVL.

Here the CDR3 DNA reads TGCGCCAGCAGCTCCCCGGGAGGGGCTATCAATGAGCAGTTCTTC. Translated: CASSSPGGAINEQFF. The chain recombines TRBV5-1 with TRBJ2-1; 8 bases line up with TRBD2. J was trimmed by 6 bases and V by 3 bases; bases with no gene match: 8. CDR3 length equals 15 residues. Germline V gene lookup returns CDR1 SGHRS and CDR2 YFSETQ.

This chain connects TRBV9 to TRBJ2-1; 10 nucleotides line up with TRBD2. Looked up from germline, CDR1 is SGDLS and CDR2 is YYNGEE. This CDR3 region has 16 residues. V lost 0 bases and J lost 9; bases outside the gene matches: 9. This chain's CDR3 is CASSVGGLAGDTEQFF. The CDR3 region has the DNA TGTGCCAGCAGCGTAGGAGGGCTAGCGGGAGACACTGAGCAGTTCTTC.

Regarding this clone: At the DNA level, this CDR3 is encoded by other sequences in the same sample as well. The genes are TRBV18 and TRBJ2-1, with 7 bases matching TRBD2. Per the germline V gene, CDR1 is KGHSH and CDR2 is LQKENI. There are 14 residues in the CDR3. V dropped 3 bases and J dropped 7; count of bases not matched to a gene: 6. CDR3 loop: CASSPTGGLNEQFF. CDR3 in DNA: TGTGCCAGCTCACCGACGGGAGGCCTGAATGAGCAGTTCTTC. The full variable domain, with the rest looked up from reference TRBV18 and TRBJ2-1, is NAGVMQNPRHLVRRRGQEARLRCSPMKGHSHVYWYRQLPEEGLKFMVYLQKENIIDESGMPKERFSAEFPKEGPSILRIQQVVRGDSAAYFCASSPTGGLNEQFFGPGTRLTVL.

The genes are TRBV6-1 and TRBJ1-5; a weak D match, TRBD1 (5 bases). The CDR3 has 16 residues. Trimming removed 4 bases at V and 0 bases at J, with 13 bases between. The germline CDR1 and CDR2 sequences are MNHNS and SASEGT. CDR3 region: CASSAGVLVSNQPQHF. The DNA for the CDR3 is TGTGCCAGCAGTGCGGGGGTTTTAGTTAGCAATCAGCCCCAGCATTTT.

The V and J genes are TRBV7-6 and TRBJ2-5; 7 bases are shared with TRBD2. There are 11 residues in the CDR3. V shed 8 bases and J 7 bases; nucleotides not matched to a gene: 4. From germline, CDR1 is SGHVS and CDR2 FNYEAQ. The CDR3 DNA sequence: TGTGCCAGCGGGGAGGGACCGACCCAGTACTTC. Its protein is CASGEGPTQYF.

The V gene is TRBV29-1, the J gene TRBJ2-2; 7 positions agree with TRBD1. V lost 5 bases to trimming and J lost 4 bases; unmatched junction nucleotides: 10. This CDR3 is built from 15 residues. Germline V gene sequence: CDR1 SQVTM, CDR2 ANQGSEA. The CDR3 loop reads CSVRNRGRGTGELFF. CDR3 sequence (DNA): TGCAGCGTTCGAAACAGGGGCAGGGGCACCGGGGAGCTGTTTTTT.

The V gene is TRBV2, the J gene TRBJ2-7; TRBD2 agrees at 12 bases. Germline CDR1 is SNHLY and CDR2 is FYNNEI. The CDR3 consists of 15 residues. The ends lost 6 bases at V and 5 bases at J; junction bases unmatched: 8. CDR3 bases: TGTGCCAGCAGCACCCAACTAGCGGGGGGTGACGAGCAGTACTTC. Translating it yields CASSTQLAGGDEQYF.

This chain links TRBV13 with TRBJ2-1; tentatively, D is TRBD1 (6 bases). This CDR3 has 14 amino acids. Germline CDR1 PRHDT, CDR2 FYEKMQ (reference sequence). V was trimmed by 1 base and J by 12 bases, leaving 16 bases between them. DNA for the CDR3: TGTGCCAGCAGCTTAGTGGGGGCCTTGGTGGGGCAGTTCTTC. Its translation: CASSLVGALVGQFF.

The rearrangement links TRBV7-9 to TRBJ2-7, with a tentative D call TRBD1 (7 bases). Germline V lookup: CDR1 SEHNR, CDR2 FQNEAQ (reference sequence). V was clipped by 5 bases and J by 0 bases, with 11 bases between them. The CDR3 length is 14 residues. The CDR3 sequence: CASSGGDSSYEQYF. CDR3 sequence (DNA): TGTGCCAGCAGCGGAGGGGACAGCTCCTACGAGCAGTACTTC.

The CDR3, as DNA: TGTGCCAGTAGTAAAGAAGGGGCCAAGAACACTGAAGCTTTCTTT. Its protein is CASSKEGAKNTEAFF. This chain connects TRBV19 to TRBJ1-1; TRBD1 is a possible D gene (5 bases). Between the trimmed V and J ends, which lost 4 bases and 1 base, there was a span of 13 bases. Germline CDR1 reads LNHDA; CDR2 reads SQIVND (reference sequence). CDR3 size: 15 residues.